Listed below are T cell receptor beta chains from one sample, sequenced in a study of shared clonotypes between healthy human individuals. The repertoire was sequenced with immunoSEQ multiplex PCR; TCRdb's copy has only in-frame clones and lacks some. The sample carries 600,000 or so clones, roughly 98% recorded once. Sequencing input: naive CD8+ T cells sorted from blood. The receptors derive from a man between 25 and 39 years old in good health. Each CDR3 is given with its conserved first and last residue. The D gene is left open where the match is weak. The size of a clone is reported for some rows only, either as once, few or many, or as a class for expanded clones.

-	TRBV9	-	TRBJ1-2	CASSVEVQAWDNYGYTF	TGTGCCAGCAGCGTAGAGGTTCAGGCGTGGGACAACTATGGCTACACCTTC
-	TRBV11-3	-	TRBJ2-3	CASSSSTQDTQYF	TGTGCCAGCAGCTCCTCGACACAAGATACGCAGTATTTT
-	TRBV18	-	TRBJ2-1	CASQDGQSKFF	TGTGCCAGTCAGGACGGACAGAGCAAGTTCTTC
TRBD2	TRBV4-1	-	TRBJ2-7	CASSLYFTSEYEQYF	TGCGCCAGCAGCCTTTATTTTACTAGCGAGTACGAGCAGTACTTC
TRBD2	TRBV11-3	once	TRBJ2-7	CASSFSSGNYEQYF	TGTGCCAGCAGCTTTTCGAGCGGGAACTACGAGCAGTACTTC
-	TRBV6-5	-	TRBJ2-5	CASKGSGEETQYF	TGTGCCAGCAAGGGGAGTGGAGAAGAGACCCAGTACTTC
-	TRBV2	-	TRBJ2-7	CASSERMGNYEQYF	TGTGCCAGCAGTGAAAGAATGGGTAACTACGAGCAGTACTTC
-	TRBV5-1	once	TRBJ1-1	CASSPGYGIVTEAFF	TGCGCCAGCAGCCCTGGTTACGGTATAGTTACTGAAGCTTTCTTT
-	TRBV4-1	-	TRBJ1-1	CASSQGQPRGTEAFF	TGCGCCAGCAGCCAGGGACAACCCCGGGGCACTGAAGCTTTCTTT
TRBD2	TRBV6-6	-	TRBJ2-1	CASTTGLAGPDEQFF	TGTGCCAGCACAACCGGATTAGCGGGGCCCGATGAGCAGTTCTTC
TRBD1	TRBV18	-	TRBJ2-4	CASSSGTGLAKNIQYF	TGTGCCAGCTCATCCGGGACAGGGCTAGCCAAAAACATTCAGTACTTC
TRBD2	TRBV6-9	-	TRBJ2-7	CANVGTSGSYEQYF	TGTGCCAACGTTGGGACTAGCGGGAGCTACGAGCAGTACTTC
TRBD1	TRBV5-4	-	TRBJ1-1	CASSSRRDSMNTEAFF	TGTGCCAGCAGCTCGCGCCGGGACAGCATGAACACTGAAGCTTTCTTT
TRBD2	TRBV6-1	-	TRBJ2-7	CATLAGANYEQYF	TGTGCCACCCTAGCGGGAGCAAACTACGAGCAGTACTTC
TRBD2	TRBV15	-	TRBJ2-5	CATKPGLAGDLGETQYF	TGTGCCACCAAACCGGGACTAGCGGGAGACTTAGGAGAGACCCAGTACTTC
TRBD2	TRBV7-2	-	TRBJ2-1	CASSLTGLAGANEQFF	TGTGCCAGCAGCCTTACTGGACTAGCGGGAGCGAATGAGCAGTTCTTC